The present T cell receptor beta chain was sequenced within a study of blood T cell repertoires in COVID-19. The ends were cut back, 0 bases at V and 5 bases at J, with 4 bases in the middle. The CDR3 totals 13 residues. Germline V gene data show CDR1 as KGHSH and CDR2 as LQKENI. As originally analysed: Estimation of nucleated cell counts relied on the amplification of reference gene primers. Profiling relied on immunoSEQ multiplex PCR, and the TCRdb table lists in-frame clones only, not all of them. From that table come the V and J calls and clone size; the DNA was used to work out D and trimming. This table holds some 180,000 clones, approximately 85% found once.

Material for sequencing was peripheral blood. The clonotype originates from a woman aged 60-75 years with acute or convalescent COVID-19. The rearrangement joins TRBV18 to TRBJ2-2; D remains unclear. The CDR3 is CASSPPVTGELFF. CDR3 sequence (DNA): TGTGCCAGCTCACCACCCGTTACCGGGGAGCTGTTTTTT.